The 6 T cell receptor beta chains below come from one sample, sequenced in a study of blood T cell repertoires in COVID-19. The data were produced by immunoSEQ multiplex PCR, yet TCRdb's version contains in-frame clones alone and is incomplete. The sample has about 250,000 clones, 86% seen once. The sequenced material came from peripheral blood. These receptors came from a woman aged 80 or over with COVID-19, enrolled during active disease.

J is TRBJ2-4 and V is TRBV6-5; 9 bases are shared with TRBD1. V lost 6 bases to trimming and J lost 0 bases; unmatched junction nucleotides: 3. The CDR3 has 15 residues. Germline CDR1 MNHEY, CDR2 SVGAGI. The chain's CDR3 is CASSLTGGAKNIQYF. CDR3 DNA: TGTGCCAGCAGCCTGACAGGGGGAGCCAAAAACATTCAGTACTTC.

The V and J genes are TRBV6-5 and TRBJ1-2; 7 nucleotides line up with TRBD1. The V segment lost 8 bases and the J segment 8 bases; nucleotides outside the gene matches: 11. The length of the CDR3 is 13 residues. CDR1 and CDR2 (germline): MNHEY, SVGAGI. CDR3 nucleotides: TGTGCCAGCGGACGACAGGGCCCGGGGGGCTACACCTTC. This sequence encodes CASGRQGPGGYTF.

The chain combines TRBV6-1 with TRBJ1-4, with a weak D call TRBD1 (6 bases). Germline V CDR1 and CDR2: MNHNS, SASEGT. CDR3 length equals 16 residues. Trimming stripped 2 bases from V and 0 bases from J, with 10 bases between. CDR3 sequence reads: CASSEFAGATNEKLFF. For the CDR3, the DNA is TGTGCCAGCAGTGAATTCGCAGGGGCAACTAATGAAAAACTGTTTTTT.

The chain links TRBV18 to TRBJ1-1, with TRBD1 matching over 7 bases. The germline V gene encodes CDR1 KGHSH and CDR2 LQKENI. J gave up 1 base and V 1 base, and 0 bases lay outside the gene matches. The CDR3 has 14 amino acids. CDR3 sequence: CASSPQGANTEAFF. The DNA of the CDR3 is TGTGCCAGCTCACCACAGGGGGCGAACACTGAAGCTTTCTTT.

The V call is TRBV19, the J call TRBJ2-3; 7 bases line up with TRBD1. V shed 5 bases and J 0 bases; nucleotides not matched to a gene: 11. The CDR3 has 17 residues. In germline, CDR1 is LNHDA, CDR2 SQIVND (reference sequence). The CDR3 protein is CASSASEQGFSTDTQYF. The CDR3 nucleotides are TGTGCCAGTAGTGCCTCGGAACAGGGGTTTAGCACAGATACGCAGTATTTT.

V usage is TRBV29-1 and J usage is TRBJ2-1, with TRBD1 matching over 10 bases. With 6 bases clipped from V and 6 bases from J, the junction kept 5 bases outside the gene matches. Germline V gives CDR1 SQVTM, CDR2 ANQGSEA. The CDR3 has 13 residues. CDR3 amino acids: CSVGTGAGNEQFF. CDR3 nucleotide sequence: TGCAGCGTAGGGACAGGGGCGGGCAATGAGCAGTTCTTC.